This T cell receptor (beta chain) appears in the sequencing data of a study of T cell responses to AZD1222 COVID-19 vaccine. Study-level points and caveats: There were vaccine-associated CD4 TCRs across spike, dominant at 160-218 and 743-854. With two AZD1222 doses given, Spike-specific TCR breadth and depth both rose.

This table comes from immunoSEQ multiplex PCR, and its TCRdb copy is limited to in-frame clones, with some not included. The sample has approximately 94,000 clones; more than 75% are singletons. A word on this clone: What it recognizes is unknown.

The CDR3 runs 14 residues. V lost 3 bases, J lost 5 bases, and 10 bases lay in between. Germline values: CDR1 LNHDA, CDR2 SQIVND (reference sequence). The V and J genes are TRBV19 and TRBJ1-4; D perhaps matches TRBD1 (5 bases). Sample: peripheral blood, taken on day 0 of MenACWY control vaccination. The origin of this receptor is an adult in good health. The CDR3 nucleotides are TGTGCCAGTAGTATGACAGCTTCCAATGAAAAACTGTTTTTT. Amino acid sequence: CASSMTASNEKLFF.